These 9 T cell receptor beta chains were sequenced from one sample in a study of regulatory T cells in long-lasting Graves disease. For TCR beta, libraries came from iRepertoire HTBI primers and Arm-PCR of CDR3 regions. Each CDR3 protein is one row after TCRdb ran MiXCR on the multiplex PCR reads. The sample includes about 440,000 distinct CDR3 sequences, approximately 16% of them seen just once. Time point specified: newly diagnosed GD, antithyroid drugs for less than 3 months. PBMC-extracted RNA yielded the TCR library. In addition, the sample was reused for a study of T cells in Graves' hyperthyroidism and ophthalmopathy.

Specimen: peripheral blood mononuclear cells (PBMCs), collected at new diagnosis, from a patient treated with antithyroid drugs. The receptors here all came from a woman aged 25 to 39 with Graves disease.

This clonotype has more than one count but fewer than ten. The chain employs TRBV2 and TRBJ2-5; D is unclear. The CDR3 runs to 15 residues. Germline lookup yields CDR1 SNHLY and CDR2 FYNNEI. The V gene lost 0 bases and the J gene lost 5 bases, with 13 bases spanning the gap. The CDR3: CASSEALLMVETQYF. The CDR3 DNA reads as TGTGCCAGCAGTGAAGCGCTTCTGATGGTTGAGACCCAGTACTTC.

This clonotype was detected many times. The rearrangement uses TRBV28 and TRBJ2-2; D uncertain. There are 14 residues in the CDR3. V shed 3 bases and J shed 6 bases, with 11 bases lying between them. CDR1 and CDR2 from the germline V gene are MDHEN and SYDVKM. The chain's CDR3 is CASSFRLGPGELFF. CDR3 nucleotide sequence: TGTGCCAGCAGTTTTAGACTCGGGCCCGGGGAGCTGTTTTTT.

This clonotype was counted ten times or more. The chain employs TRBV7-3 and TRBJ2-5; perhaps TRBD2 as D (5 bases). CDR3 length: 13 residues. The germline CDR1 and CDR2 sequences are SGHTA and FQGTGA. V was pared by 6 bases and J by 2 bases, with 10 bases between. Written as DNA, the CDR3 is TGTGCCAGCAGTTTCCGGGGACAAGAGACCCAGTACTTC. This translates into CASSFRGQETQYF.

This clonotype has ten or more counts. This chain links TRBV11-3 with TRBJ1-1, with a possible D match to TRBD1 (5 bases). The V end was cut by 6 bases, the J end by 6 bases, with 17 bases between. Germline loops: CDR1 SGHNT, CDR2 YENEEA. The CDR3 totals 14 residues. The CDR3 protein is CASRGERTKPEAFF. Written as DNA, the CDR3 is TGTGCCAGCAGGGGCGAAAGGACAAAACCTGAAGCTTTCTTT.

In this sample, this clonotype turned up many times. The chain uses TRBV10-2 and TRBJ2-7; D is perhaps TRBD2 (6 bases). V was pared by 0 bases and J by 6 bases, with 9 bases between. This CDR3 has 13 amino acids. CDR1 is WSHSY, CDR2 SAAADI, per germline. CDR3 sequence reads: CASSESSGSEQYF. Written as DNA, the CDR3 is TGCGCCAGCAGTGAGTCTTCCGGGAGCGAGCAGTACTTC.

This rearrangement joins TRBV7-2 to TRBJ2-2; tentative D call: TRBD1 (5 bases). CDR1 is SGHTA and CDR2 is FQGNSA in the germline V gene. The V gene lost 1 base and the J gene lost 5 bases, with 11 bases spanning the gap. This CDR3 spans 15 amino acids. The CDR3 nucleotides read TGTGCCAGCAGCTTAGGGGGCAGGCTGACCGGGGAGCTGTTTTTT. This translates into CASSLGGRLTGELFF. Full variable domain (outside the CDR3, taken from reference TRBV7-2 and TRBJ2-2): GAGVSQSPSNKVTEKGKDVELRCDPISGHTALYWYRQSLGQGLEFLIYFQGNSAPDKSGLPSDRFSAERTGGSVSTLTIQRTQQEDSAVYLCASSLGGRLTGELFFGEGSRLTVL.

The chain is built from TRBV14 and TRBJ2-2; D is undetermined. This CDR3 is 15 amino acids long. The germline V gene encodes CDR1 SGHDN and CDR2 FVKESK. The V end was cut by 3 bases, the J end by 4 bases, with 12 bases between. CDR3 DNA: TGTGCCAGCAGCCACAATGTTTGGGGCACCGGGGAGCTGTTTTTT. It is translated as CASSHNVWGTGELFF. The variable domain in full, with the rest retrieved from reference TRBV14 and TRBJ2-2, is EAGVTQFPSHSVIEKGQTVTLRCDPISGHDNLYWYRRVMGKEIKFLLHFVKESKQDESGMPNNRFLAERTGGTYSTLKVQPAELEDSGVYFCASSHNVWGTGELFFGEGSRLTVL.

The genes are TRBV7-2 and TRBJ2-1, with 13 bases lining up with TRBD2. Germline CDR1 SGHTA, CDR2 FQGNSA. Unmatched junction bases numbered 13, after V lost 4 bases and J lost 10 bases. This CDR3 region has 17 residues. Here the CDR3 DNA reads TGTGCCAGCAGCTACCAGGGACTAGCGGGAACCCCACAAGAGCAGTTCTTC. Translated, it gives CASSYQGLAGTPQEQFF.

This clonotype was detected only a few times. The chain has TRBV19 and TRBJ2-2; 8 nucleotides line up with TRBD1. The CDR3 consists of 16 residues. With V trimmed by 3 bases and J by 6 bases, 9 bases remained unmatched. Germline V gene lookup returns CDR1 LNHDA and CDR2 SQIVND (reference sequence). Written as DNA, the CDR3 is TGTGCCAGTAGTATGGGGGCAGGGGGCGACCCCGGGGAGCTGTTTTTT. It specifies CASSMGAGGDPGELFF.